This TCR beta chain was identified during a study of PD-1 blockade in classical Hodgkin lymphoma. Some clones are missing from TCRdb's copy, which holds only in-frame ones; the method was immunoSEQ multiplex PCR. The sample holds about 36,000 clones, roughly three quarters seen once. CDR1 and CDR2 from the germline V gene are LGHNT and FRNRAP. V was pared by 1 base and J by 3 bases, with 12 bases between. The CDR3 runs 15 residues. Each patient experienced a relapse that followed autologous stem cell transplantation, and brentuximab vedotin exposure varied. The source of this sequence is a human donor with classical Hodgkin lymphoma. The sample was peripheral blood mononuclear cells (PBMCs), taken before the second cycle of nivolumab. The rearrangement uses TRBV12-5 and TRBJ1-2; tentative D call: TRBD1 (5 bases). The CDR3: CASGLGQPGHYGYTF. CDR3 nucleotides: TGTGCTAGTGGTTTGGGACAGCCAGGACACTATGGCTACACCTTC.